Shown below are 8 T cell receptor beta chains from a single sample sequenced in a study of shared clonotypes between healthy human individuals. CD45RO negativity and positive selection for CCR7 defined naive CD8 cells, a population that excluded terminally differentiated effector memory CD45RA+ cells. Only in-frame clones appear in the TCRdb table, and some are missing; sequencing was by immunoSEQ multiplex PCR. The sample yields roughly 590,000 clones, around 95% seen once. The sample consisted of naive CD8+ T cells sorted from blood. The receptors were gathered from a woman in her 30s in good health.

Note on this clone: Other DNA sequences from this sample encode an identical CDR3 as well. The gene calls are TRBV7-9 and TRBJ2-7; unclear D gene. V was trimmed by 4 bases and J by 0 bases, leaving 7 bases between them. Germline CDR1 reads SEHNR; CDR2 reads FQNEAQ (reference sequence). The CDR3 is 13 residues long. As DNA, the CDR3 is TGTGCCAGCAGCTCTAAGGACTCCTACGAGCAGTACTTC. It is translated as CASSSKDSYEQYF.

V gene TRBV5-6 combines with J gene TRBJ1-1; no definite D call. V was trimmed by 0 bases and J by 6 bases, leaving 9 bases between them. Germline V lookup: CDR1 SGHDT, CDR2 YYEEEE. This CDR3 has 13 amino acids. CDR3 sequence: CASSLEVSPEAFF. DNA for the CDR3: TGTGCCAGCAGCTTGGAAGTTTCTCCTGAAGCTTTCTTT.

J is TRBJ2-1 and V is TRBV6-1; no firm D call. V gave up 7 bases and J gave up 6 bases, with 7 bases separating them. The CDR3 has 11 amino acids. The germline V gene encodes CDR1 MNHNS and CDR2 SASEGT. CDR3 coding DNA: TGTGCCAGCAATACGATCAATGAGCAGTTCTTC. Translation: CASNTINEQFF.

The chain carries TRBV27 and TRBJ2-7, with TRBD2 matching over 10 bases. The CDR3 is made up of 16 amino acids. V lost 5 bases, J lost 3 bases, and 10 bases stayed unmatched. CDR1 MNHEY and CDR2 SMNVEV come from the germline V gene (reference sequence). Here the CDR3 reads CASSGTPSGSHYEQYF. The CDR3 DNA follows: TGTGCCAGCAGTGGAACGCCTAGCGGGAGTCACTACGAGCAGTACTTC.

The rearrangement links TRBV2 to TRBJ1-3; D perhaps matches TRBD1 (5 bases). The CDR3 has 19 amino acids. Trimming took off 7 bases at V and 1 base at J, with 26 bases between the two ends. CDR1 SNHLY and CDR2 FYNNEI come from the germline V gene. CDR3 nucleotide sequence: TGTGCCAGCATACGGTTAGGGACGCCCGATATTCTTTCTGGAAACACCATATATTTT. Its protein is CASIRLGTPDILSGNTIYF.

The chain links TRBV15 to TRBJ2-5; TRBD2 agrees at 8 bases. The J call may be in error: the DNA end matches TRBJ2-7 better. Germline V gene data show CDR1 as LNHNV and CDR2 as YYDKDF (reference sequence). The CDR3 has 14 amino acids. The CDR3 loop is CATSLTSANYEQYF. The CDR3 bases are TGTGCCACCAGCCTGACTAGCGCGAACTACGAGCAGTACTTC.

This rearrangement joins TRBV27 to TRBJ1-5; D is undetermined. With 6 bases removed from V and 1 base from J, the gap between germline ends came to 7 bases. The CDR3 spans 13 residues. CDR1 is MNHEY, CDR2 SMNVEV, per germline (reference sequence). The CDR3 reads CASRPFSNQPQHF. The CDR3 DNA follows: TGTGCCAGCAGGCCATTCAGCAATCAGCCCCAGCATTTT.

The genes are TRBV5-1 and TRBJ2-1; TRBD2 matches at 12 bases. CDR3 length: 15 residues. The V gene end was trimmed by 3 bases and the J gene end by 7 bases; junction bases not matched to a gene: 5. Germline V gene lookup returns CDR1 SGHRS and CDR2 YFSETQ. The CDR3 sequence is CASSWRLAGVNEQFF. The CDR3 DNA reads TGCGCCAGCAGCTGGCGACTAGCGGGAGTAAATGAGCAGTTCTTC. Looking up the rest from reference TRBV5-1 and TRBJ2-1 gives the full variable domain: KAGVTQTPRYLIKTRGQQVTLSCSPISGHRSVSWYQQTPGQGLQFLFEYFSETQRNKGNFPGRFSGRQFSNSRSEMNVSTLELGDSALYLCASSWRLAGVNEQFFGPGTRLTVL.